Following are 21 T cell receptor beta chains from one sample sequenced in a study of Graves' ophthalmopathy and Graves' hyperthyroidism. RNA transcripts yielded amplified TCR beta CDR3 regions. Following a first-round RT-PCR that used HTBI primers, a second-round multiplex PCR was carried out. Via MiXCR, TCRdb re-called the multiplex PCR reads, giving one row per CDR3 protein. The data show almost 750,000 distinct CDR3 sequences, roughly 40% seen once. Sequenced input: peripheral blood. The origin of the receptors is an adult man with Graves' ophthalmopathy.

This clonotype was seen repeatedly, ten times or more. CDR3 bases: TGTGCCAGCAGCCTCTTGGTGACTGGGAACACCGGGGAGCTGTTTTTT. Residues: CASSLLVTGNTGELFF. The chain combines TRBV7-6 with TRBJ2-2, with D unclear. The CDR3 loop spans 16 amino acids. V lost 5 bases, J lost 1 base, and 14 bases lay in between. Germline V gene data show CDR1 as SGHVS and CDR2 as FNYEAQ. Full variable domain (outside the CDR3, taken from reference TRBV7-6 and TRBJ2-2): GAGVSQSPRYKVTKRGQDVALRCDPISGHVSLYWYRQALGQGPEFLTYFNYEAQQDKSGLPNDRFSAERPEGSISTLTIQRTEQRDSAMYRCASSLLVTGNTGELFFGEGSRLTVL.

This clonotype has ten or more counts. The chain joins TRBV19 to TRBJ1-2; 8 bases are shared with TRBD1. Germline values: CDR1 LNHDA, CDR2 SQIVND (reference sequence). The CDR3 covers 14 residues. The junction had 4 bases not matched to a gene; V was cut back by 3 bases and J by 4 bases. In nucleotides, the CDR3 is TGTGCCAGTAGTATCGACAGGGGTAGCTATGGCTACACCTTC. Protein: CASSIDRGSYGYTF.

This clonotype was found a few times. This rearrangement joins TRBV10-2 to TRBJ2-2; D gene uncertain. Germline V lookup: CDR1 WSHSY, CDR2 SAAADI. V shed 0 bases and J shed 8 bases, with 10 bases lying between them. The CDR3 consists of 14 residues. Here the CDR3 reads CASSESLVPGELFF. In nucleotides, the CDR3 is TGCGCCAGCAGTGAGTCCCTGGTTCCAGGGGAGCTGTTTTTT.

This clonotype was counted between two and nine times. The rearrangement links TRBV4-3 to TRBJ2-7; 7 bases agree with TRBD1. The CDR3 has 15 residues. Germline V gives CDR1 LGHNA, CDR2 YSLEER. V lost 3 bases to trimming and J lost 1 base; unmatched junction nucleotides: 6. CDR3 amino acids: CASSQGQSRSYEQYF. The CDR3 nucleotides read TGCGCCAGCAGCCAGGGACAGTCCCGATCCTACGAGCAGTACTTC.

The rearrangement links TRBV10-3 to TRBJ2-6; weak D call: TRBD1 (6 bases). The V and J ends lost 10 bases and 1 base respectively, with 17 bases between them. Per germline, CDR1 ENHRY and CDR2 SYGVKD. The CDR3 runs 16 residues. The CDR3: CASRPGHSSGANVLTF. The CDR3 coding sequence is TGTGCCAGCAGACCGGGACATTCTTCTGGGGCCAACGTCCTGACTTTC.

This chain uses TRBV7-3 with TRBJ2-2; TRBD1 matches 10 bases. The CDR3 is made up of 14 amino acids. The germline V gene encodes CDR1 SGHTA and CDR2 FQGTGA. Trimming took 6 bases from V and 6 from J; bases not matched to a gene: 4. CDR3 coding DNA: TGTGCCAGCAGGAGGGGACAGGGGTCCGGGGAGCTGTTTTTT. It encodes CASRRGQGSGELFF.

With regard to this clonotype: A much more abundant neighbour one base away suggests this may be a read error. J is TRBJ1-2 and V is TRBV24-1; no clear D gene. V was trimmed by 4 bases and J by 0 bases, leaving 20 bases between them. Germline values: CDR1 KGHDR, CDR2 SFDVKD. The length of the CDR3 is 18 residues. CDR3 sequence reads: CATSESPRKEGPNYGYTF. DNA for the CDR3: TGTGCCACCAGTGAGTCGCCTCGTAAGGAAGGACCTAACTATGGCTACACCTTC.

With regard to this clonotype: Germline is not matched at one junction end, which may reflect a read error. This sequence joins TRBV5-1 and TRBJ1-4, with 12 bases matching TRBD1. Per germline, CDR1 SGHRS and CDR2 YFSETQ. The CDR3 is 16 amino acids. DNA of the CDR3: TGTGCCAGCAGTCCCGGGACAGGGGGCCGGGGGGAAAAACTGTTTTTT. Translating gives CASSPGTGGRGEKLFF.

This clonotype was seen a few times. The genes are TRBV20-1 and TRBJ2-7, with D tentatively TRBD2 (6 bases). CDR1 is DFQATT and CDR2 is SNEGSKA in the germline V gene (reference sequence). The CDR3 consists of 13 residues. V was shortened by 7 bases and J by 0 bases, with 13 bases between the two germline ends. The CDR3 sequence: CSVWGESSYEQYF. The CDR3 nucleotides read TGCAGTGTTTGGGGGGAGAGCTCCTACGAGCAGTACTTC.

Note on this clonotype: The junction departs from germline at one end; a sequencing error may be responsible. The rearrangement links TRBV2 to TRBJ2-5, with 9 bases that match TRBD1. Germline values: CDR1 SNHLY, CDR2 FYNNEI. The CDR3 contains 10 residues. As DNA, the CDR3 is TGTGCCAGCAATCACAGGGGGCTTGGCTTC. It encodes CASNHRGLGF. Full variable domain (rest looked up from reference TRBV2 and TRBJ2-5): EPEVTQTPSHQVTQMGQEVILRCVPISNHLYFYWYRQILGQKVEFLVSFYNNEISEKSEIFDDQFSVERPDGSNFTLKIRSTKLEDSAMYFCASNHRGLGFGPGTRLLVL.

The chain carries TRBV7-2 and TRBJ1-1; 8 bases map to TRBD1. Germline V gene sequence: CDR1 SGHTA, CDR2 FQGNSA. This CDR3 is built from 15 residues. After removal of 2 bases from V and 4 bases from J, the junction contained 6 bases not matched to a gene. CDR3 in amino acids: CASSLLSGGGTEAFF. The CDR3 DNA is TGTGCCAGCAGCTTACTTTCAGGGGGCGGCACTGAAGCTTTCTTT.

This clonotype was observed once. The CDR3 loop reads CASSYSTQGGVGYTF. In DNA, the CDR3 is TGTGCCAGCAGTTACTCAACACAGGGAGGAGTGGGCTACACCTTC. This chain joins TRBV25-1 and TRBJ1-2, with D possibly TRBD1 on 6 matching bases. V lost 5 bases, J lost 8 bases, and 21 bases lay in between. Germline V lookup: CDR1 MGHDK, CDR2 SYGVNS. The CDR3 is 15 residues long.

The rearrangement links TRBV25-1 to TRBJ2-7, with 10 positions matching TRBD1. This CDR3 region has 18 residues. Germline CDR1 reads MGHDK; CDR2 reads SYGVNS. V lost 1 base and J lost 7; bases outside the gene matches: 16. CDR3 sequence: CASSEWYRGTGASWEQYF. CDR3 nucleotides: TGTGCCAGCAGTGAATGGTATCGGGGGACAGGGGCGAGTTGGGAGCAGTACTTC.

The rearrangement uses TRBV7-8 and TRBJ1-1; weak D call: TRBD1 (5 bases). CDR3 length equals 14 residues. Germline V lookup: CDR1 SGHVS, CDR2 FQNEAQ. Trimming took off 6 bases at V and 5 bases at J, with 16 bases between the two ends. The CDR3 bases are TGTGCCAGCAGTTCAGCAGGGATTCGAACTGAAGCTTTCTTT. Translated, it gives CASSSAGIRTEAFF. The complete variable domain, with remaining parts taken from reference TRBV7-8 and TRBJ1-1, reads GAGVSQSPRYKVAKRGQDVALRCDPISGHVSLFWYQQALGQGPEFLTYFQNEAQLDKSGLPSDRFFAERPEGSVSTLKIQRTQQEDSAVYLCASSSAGIRTEAFFGQGTRLTVV.

V usage is TRBV7-9 and J usage is TRBJ2-2; D uncertain. The CDR3 has 14 amino acids. The germline V gene has CDR1 SEHNR and CDR2 FQNEAQ (reference sequence). V was clipped by 1 base and J by 6 bases, with 9 bases between them. CDR3 loop: CASSLGVSAGELFF. The CDR3 region has the DNA TGTGCCAGCAGCTTAGGAGTCTCGGCCGGGGAGCTGTTTTTT.

The chain employs TRBV20-1 and TRBJ2-2; D unclear. The CDR3 totals 12 residues. V was shortened by 6 bases and J by 5 bases, with 10 bases between the two germline ends. Germline V gene lookup returns CDR1 DFQATT and CDR2 SNEGSKA (reference sequence). The DNA of the CDR3 is TGCAGTGCCCAGGACCCAACCGGGGAGCTGTTTTTT. Translation: CSAQDPTGELFF.

The chain recombines TRBV29-1 with TRBJ2-5; 8 bases match TRBD1. Germline V lookup: CDR1 SQVTM, CDR2 ANQGSEA. V lost 8 bases, J lost 4 bases, and 9 bases stayed unmatched. The CDR3 is made up of 13 amino acids. The CDR3 sequence is CSSQQGVGETQYF. In nucleotides, the CDR3 is TGCAGCAGCCAACAGGGGGTAGGAGAGACCCAGTACTTC.

V is TRBV5-1 and J is TRBJ1-2; TRBD1 aligns across 12 bases. Germline V gene sequence: CDR1 SGHRS, CDR2 YFSETQ. Losses at the gene ends were 4 bases for V and 2 bases for J; bases not matched to a gene: 3. This CDR3 has 15 amino acids. The CDR3 sequence: CASSGGTGGNYGYTF. The DNA of the CDR3 is TGCGCCAGCAGCGGCGGGACAGGGGGCAACTATGGCTACACCTTC.

CDR3 region: CAISVTEETQYF. The DNA for the CDR3 is TGTGCCATCAGTGTGACAGAAGAGACCCAGTACTTC. The rearrangement uses TRBV10-3 and TRBJ2-5, with D possibly matching TRBD1 (5 bases). Germline CDR1 reads ENHRY; CDR2 reads SYGVKD. The V gene lost 4 bases and the J gene lost 3 bases, with 6 bases spanning the gap. This CDR3 has 12 residues.

As to this clonotype: A read error is possible here, since a much larger clone lies one base away. The J gene is TRBJ2-7, the V gene TRBV29-1, with a possible D match to TRBD1 (5 bases). The CDR3 extends over 13 amino acids. Germline-derived CDR1 and CDR2 are SQVTM and ANQGSEA. CDR3 loop: CSVLTVYQETQCF. The CDR3 coding sequence is TGCAGCGTCCTGACAGTGTACCAAGAGACCCAGTGCTTC.

At least ten counts were recorded for this clonotype. The chain links TRBV29-1 to TRBJ2-7; TRBD1 aligns across 7 bases. Germline values: CDR1 SQVTM, CDR2 ANQGSEA. The length of the CDR3 is 13 residues. The V and J ends lost 6 bases and 7 bases, in that order; junction bases with no gene match: 12. CDR3 region: CSVSTGTVGEQYF. The CDR3 DNA is TGCAGCGTGTCAACCGGGACAGTCGGAGAGCAGTACTTC.